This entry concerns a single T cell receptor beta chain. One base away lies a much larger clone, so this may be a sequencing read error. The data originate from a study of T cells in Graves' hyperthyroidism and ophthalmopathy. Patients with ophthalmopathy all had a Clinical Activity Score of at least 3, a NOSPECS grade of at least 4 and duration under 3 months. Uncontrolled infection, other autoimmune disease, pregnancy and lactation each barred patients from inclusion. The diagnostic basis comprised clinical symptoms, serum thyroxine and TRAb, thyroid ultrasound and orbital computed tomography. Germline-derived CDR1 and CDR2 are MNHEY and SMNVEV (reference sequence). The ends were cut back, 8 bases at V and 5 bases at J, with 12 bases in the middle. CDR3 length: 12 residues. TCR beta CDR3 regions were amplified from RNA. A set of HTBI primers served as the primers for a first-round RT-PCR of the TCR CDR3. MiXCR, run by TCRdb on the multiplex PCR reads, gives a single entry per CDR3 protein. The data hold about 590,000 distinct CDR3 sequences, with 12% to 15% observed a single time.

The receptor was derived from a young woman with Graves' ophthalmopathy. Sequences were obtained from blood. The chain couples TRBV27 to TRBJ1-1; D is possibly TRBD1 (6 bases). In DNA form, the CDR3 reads TGTGCCAGCGGGGGGGGCAGTACTGAAGCTTTCTTT. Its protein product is CASGGGSTEAFF.